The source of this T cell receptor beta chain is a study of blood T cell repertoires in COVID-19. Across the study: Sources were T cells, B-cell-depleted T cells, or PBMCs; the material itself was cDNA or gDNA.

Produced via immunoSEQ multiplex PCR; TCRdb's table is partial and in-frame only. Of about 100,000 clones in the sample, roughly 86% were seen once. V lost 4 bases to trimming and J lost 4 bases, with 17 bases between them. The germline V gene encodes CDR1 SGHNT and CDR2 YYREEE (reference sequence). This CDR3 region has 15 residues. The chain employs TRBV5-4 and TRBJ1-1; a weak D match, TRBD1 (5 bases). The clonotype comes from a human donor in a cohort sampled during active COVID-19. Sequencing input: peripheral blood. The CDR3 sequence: CASSPRTLPGTEAFF. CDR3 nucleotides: TGTGCCAGCAGCCCGAGGACACTCCCCGGCACTGAAGCTTTCTTT. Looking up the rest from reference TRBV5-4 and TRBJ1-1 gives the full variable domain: ETGVTQSPTHLIKTRGQQVTLRCSSQSGHNTVSWYQQALGQGPQFIFQYYREEENGRGNFPPRFSGLQFPNYSSELNVNALELDDSALYLCASSPRTLPGTEAFFGQGTRLTVV.